This record concerns one T cell receptor beta chain sequence. Its target is unknown. This entry is derived from a study of OX40 agonist ivuxolimab in advanced cancers. Study overall: Males comprised roughly four fifths of the group, whose mean age was around 62 years (range roughly 20 to 90).

Here immunoSEQ multiplex PCR was the method, and the copy in TCRdb shows in-frame clones only, minus some. The repertoire includes about 95,000 clones, nearly 90% of them detected once, and approximately 0.3% sits in the top ten. Findings and caveats of the study: The antigen specificity of the peripheral T cells (those that were expanded) was not determined.

Per germline, CDR1 MNHNS and CDR2 SASEGT. The CDR3 totals 14 residues. Trimming removed 6 bases at V and 2 bases at J, with 10 bases between. Baseline was the first blood sampling point, followed by cycle 4 day 1 and cycle 7 day 1. The material was CD4+ or CD8+ T cells sorted from blood, obtained in a trial of the OX40 agonist ivuxolimab. This rearrangement joins TRBV6-1 to TRBJ2-2; D possibly corresponds to TRBD1 (5 bases). This TCR was recovered from an adult with an advanced solid tumor such as melanoma, head and neck, liver or kidney cancer. CDR3 sequence reads: CASRRGHNTGELFF. The CDR3 region has the DNA TGTGCCAGCAGACGAGGACACAACACCGGGGAGCTGTTTTTT.